Listed below are T cell receptor beta chains from one sample, sequenced in a study of blood T cell repertoires in COVID-19. Only in-frame clones appear in the TCRdb table, and some are missing; sequencing was by immunoSEQ multiplex PCR. The table lists about 150,000 clones, 80% to 90% of them singletons, with roughly a fifth in the top ten. Sequencing input: peripheral blood. These receptors were collected from a woman between 70 and 85 years old who had recovered from COVID-19. CDR3s include the opening cysteine and the closing phenylalanine or tryptophan. The D gene is left open where the match is weak.

d_gene: -; v_gene: TRBV13; CDR3aa: CASSPGVEYF
d_gene: TRBD1; v_gene: TRBV5-1; CDR3aa: CASSPQPGQDTEAFF
d_gene: -; v_gene: TRBV18; CDR3aa: CASSTRQDATGELFF
d_gene: -; v_gene: TRBV10-3; CDR3aa: CAITPRGLNEQFF
d_gene: -; v_gene: TRBV28; CDR3aa: CASSRSSRAFF
d_gene: -; v_gene: TRBV6-6; CDR3aa: CASRGLGAGGSPLHF
d_gene: -; v_gene: TRBV10-2; CDR3aa: CASTRGDFQETQYF
d_gene: -; v_gene: TRBV5-1; CDR3aa: CASSLGQDNYGYTF
d_gene: TRBD2; v_gene: TRBV19; CDR3aa: CASSTQRGAPETQYF
d_gene: -; v_gene: TRBV24-1; CDR3aa: CATSDFGDGYTF
d_gene: TRBD2; v_gene: TRBV19; CDR3aa: CASRRLAGAGDTQYF
d_gene: -; v_gene: TRBV5-1; CDR3aa: CASSLYSAARAEAFF
d_gene: -; v_gene: TRBV11-2; CDR3aa: CASSLGFPRVDDGDTIYF
d_gene: -; v_gene: TRBV9; CDR3aa: CASSASGGNQPQHF
d_gene: TRBD2; v_gene: TRBV5-4; CDR3aa: CASSLAGASGRDTQYF
d_gene: -; v_gene: TRBV2; CDR3aa: CASSVLDTQYF
d_gene: -; v_gene: TRBV6-6; CDR3aa: CASSYSLSDGTQYF
d_gene: -; v_gene: TRBV18; CDR3aa: CASSHTARAGNQPQHF
d_gene: TRBD2; v_gene: TRBV5-1; CDR3aa: CASSLGVTSGTTDTQYF
d_gene: -; v_gene: TRBV15; CDR3aa: CATSREGLNYGYTF
d_gene: -; v_gene: TRBV2; CDR3aa: CASRARTYSPLHF
d_gene: -; v_gene: TRBV7-3; CDR3aa: CASSFSPNTEAFF
d_gene: TRBD1; v_gene: TRBV3-1/TRBV3-2; CDR3aa: CASSAGQGRGTYEQYF
d_gene: TRBD2; v_gene: TRBV5-1; CDR3aa: CASSLLGERGETQYF
d_gene: TRBD1; v_gene: TRBV7-3; CDR3aa: CASSPTGPGDTQYF
d_gene: -; v_gene: TRBV29-1; CDR3aa: CSVTGGPGTDTQYF
d_gene: -; v_gene: TRBV5-4; CDR3aa: CASSLDTVSGGELFF
d_gene: -; v_gene: TRBV5-4; CDR3aa: CASSLPGTSSYEQYF
d_gene: -; v_gene: TRBV7-3; CDR3aa: CASSAGGRGETQYF
d_gene: TRBD1; v_gene: TRBV5-1; CDR3aa: CASSLGGAETQYF
d_gene: TRBD2; v_gene: TRBV5-1; CDR3aa: CASSLNYGTSGAYEQYF
d_gene: -; v_gene: TRBV18; CDR3aa: CASSPVQNTEAFF
d_gene: -; v_gene: TRBV6-6; CDR3aa: CATHRDGYTF
d_gene: TRBD1; v_gene: TRBV5-6; CDR3aa: CASSPWTGPLSGELFF
d_gene: -; v_gene: TRBV20-1; CDR3aa: CSASGGRNSNQPQHF
d_gene: -; v_gene: TRBV7-2; CDR3aa: CASSLAGRDYGYTF
d_gene: -; v_gene: TRBV5-1; CDR3aa: CASSLAGQGGTGELFF
d_gene: TRBD1; v_gene: TRBV7-8; CDR3aa: CASSLDGQGERFF
d_gene: -; v_gene: TRBV4-3; CDR3aa: CASSQEGGVVPYNEQFF
d_gene: TRBD1; v_gene: TRBV19; CDR3aa: CASSKNRGGGELFF
d_gene: TRBD2; v_gene: TRBV2; CDR3aa: CASSWGLAGDDEQFF
d_gene: TRBD2; v_gene: TRBV15; CDR3aa: CATRSGGTLTDTQYF
d_gene: TRBD1; v_gene: TRBV11-1; CDR3aa: CASSTRTGRRSTEAFF
d_gene: -; v_gene: TRBV29-1; CDR3aa: CSVTWGRDTGELFF
d_gene: TRBD1; v_gene: TRBV7-6; CDR3aa: CASSLGAGGVEKLFF
d_gene: -; v_gene: TRBV28; CDR3aa: CASSLYGRGTGELFF
d_gene: TRBD2; v_gene: TRBV12-3/TRBV12-4; CDR3aa: CASSFGEGTQYF
d_gene: TRBD1; v_gene: TRBV19; CDR3aa: CASNSRGQGGEKLFF
d_gene: -; v_gene: TRBV11-1; CDR3aa: CASSWGRGYEQYF
d_gene: TRBD2; v_gene: TRBV4-3; CDR3aa: CASSPSGSAYNEQFF
d_gene: -; v_gene: TRBV6-1; CDR3aa: CASSEPLGQITEAFF
d_gene: -; v_gene: TRBV21-1; CDR3aa: CASSNGTGREDTQYF
d_gene: TRBD1; v_gene: TRBV5-4; CDR3aa: CASSLRDREETQYF
d_gene: TRBD2; v_gene: TRBV3-1/TRBV3-2; CDR3aa: CASSPHRGAGDEQYF
d_gene: -; v_gene: TRBV10-2; CDR3aa: CASSDRRGGTNEKLFF
d_gene: -; v_gene: TRBV28; CDR3aa: CASSSPTTGEAFF
d_gene: TRBD2; v_gene: TRBV5-4; CDR3aa: CASSLAPRTSGSEQYF
d_gene: -; v_gene: TRBV5-4; CDR3aa: CASSRAGSYNEQFF